These 21 T cell receptor beta chains were sequenced from one sample in a study of STAT5B mutations in CD4+ large granular lymphocyte leukemia. Clones were read by immunoSEQ multiplex PCR, and TCRdb kept only the in-frame ones, dropping some. The table has approximately 24,000 clones, approximately 79% seen once. The sequenced material came from CD4+ T cells from blood buffy coats. Receptors originate from a human donor in good health.

The CDR3 reads CASSPPTSGNTGELFF. DNA for the CDR3: TGTGCCAGCTCACCACCGACTAGCGGGAACACCGGGGAGCTGTTTTTT. The rearrangement links TRBV18 to TRBJ2-2; 9 bases agree with TRBD2. Trimming removed 0 bases from V and 1 base from J; junction bases left unmatched: 0. Germline CDR1 reads KGHSH; CDR2 reads LQKENI. The CDR3 extends over 16 amino acids. The full variable domain, rest sourced from reference TRBV18 and TRBJ2-2, is NAGVMQNPRHLVRRRGQEARLRCSPMKGHSHVYWYRQLPEEGLKFMVYLQKENIIDESGMPKERFSAEFPKEGPSILRIQQVVRGDSAAYFCASSPPTSGNTGELFFGEGSRLTVL.

This clone was picked up one time. The rearrangement joins TRBV4-3 to TRBJ1-1; no firm D call. V was shortened by 4 bases and J by 5 bases, with 14 bases between the two germline ends. This CDR3 has 14 residues. Germline V lookup: CDR1 LGHNA, CDR2 YSLEER. The CDR3 sequence is CASSPDSGGTEAFF. In DNA form, the CDR3 reads TGCGCCAGCAGCCCGGATTCCGGTGGAACTGAAGCTTTCTTT.

This clone has just one count. The chain links TRBV12-5 to TRBJ1-1; the D is unclear. V dropped 1 base and J dropped 6 bases, with 9 bases sitting between them. This CDR3 contains 13 residues. Germline V gene sequence: CDR1 LGHNT, CDR2 FRNRAP. For the CDR3, the DNA is TGTGCTAGTGGTTTGGGGTCGGATTCTGAAGCTTTCTTT. Residues: CASGLGSDSEAFF.

This clone was seen a handful of times. V gene TRBV5-1 combines with J gene TRBJ2-3, with a weak D call TRBD2 (6 bases). The germline V and J ends were trimmed by 3 bases and 4 bases, with 15 bases remaining between them. The CDR3 sequence is 15 residues long. Germline CDR1 is SGHRS and CDR2 is YFSETQ. CDR3 protein: CASSSLRGSPDTQYF. CDR3 DNA: TGCGCCAGCAGCTCCCTACGGGGGTCCCCAGATACGCAGTATTTT. Complete variable domain (other parts from reference TRBV5-1 and TRBJ2-3): KAGVTQTPRYLIKTRGQQVTLSCSPISGHRSVSWYQQTPGQGLQFLFEYFSETQRNKGNFPGRFSGRQFSNSRSEMNVSTLELGDSALYLCASSSLRGSPDTQYFGPGTRLTVL.

The V and J genes are TRBV28 and TRBJ1-5; maybe TRBD1 (5 bases). This CDR3 has 13 amino acids. Germline CDR1 is MDHEN and CDR2 is SYDVKM. Trimming stripped 5 bases from V and 10 bases from J, with 15 bases between. The CDR3 DNA follows: TGTGCCAGCAGTCTCGCTAACAGGCCTCCCCAGCATTTT. Translating it yields CASSLANRPPQHF.

The chain recombines TRBV7-2 with TRBJ2-1; 7 bases are shared with TRBD2. The ends lost 1 base at V and 8 bases at J; junction bases unmatched: 5. The CDR3 sequence is 14 residues long. CDR1 SGHTA and CDR2 FQGNSA come from the germline V gene. This CDR3 reads CASSLGLAADEQFF. The CDR3 DNA is TGTGCCAGCAGCTTAGGACTAGCTGCCGATGAGCAGTTCTTC.

The chain combines TRBV25-1 with TRBJ1-2, with unresolved D. The germline V gene has CDR1 MGHDK and CDR2 SYGVNS. The V end lost 3 bases, the J end lost 4 bases, and 9 bases lay between the germline ends. The CDR3 is made up of 13 amino acids. The CDR3 region is CASSEPSSYGYTF. The CDR3 nucleotides read TGTGCCAGCAGTGAGCCGTCCAGCTATGGCTACACCTTC.

V is TRBV5-8 and J is TRBJ1-5, with a possible D match to TRBD1 (5 bases). V lost 0 bases to trimming and J lost 6 bases, with 13 bases between them. Germline CDR1 and CDR2: SGHTS and YDEGEE. CDR3 length: 15 residues. The CDR3 spells CASSLARVEGQPQHF. CDR3 DNA: TGTGCCAGCAGCTTGGCCAGGGTAGAAGGTCAGCCCCAGCATTTT.

The genes are TRBV6-1 and TRBJ2-1; 7 bases are shared with TRBD1. This CDR3 has 13 residues. Germline V gene data show CDR1 as MNHNS and CDR2 as SASEGT. Losses at the gene ends were 6 bases for V and 3 bases for J; bases not matched to a gene: 2. The CDR3 DNA is TGTGCCAGCAGACAGGGGAACTACAATGAGCAGTTCTTC. Protein sequence: CASRQGNYNEQFF.

This clone was seen only a few times. V and J are TRBV4-3 and TRBJ1-1, with D unclear. CDR1 is LGHNA and CDR2 is YSLEER in the germline V gene. Trimming cost V 3 bases and J 4 bases, with 9 bases left between them. This CDR3 contains 13 residues. In DNA form, the CDR3 reads TGCGCCAGCAGCCAGGAGAGGCGCACTGAAGCTTTCTTT. As protein: CASSQERRTEAFF.

There are a few counts of this clone. This chain joins TRBV2 and TRBJ2-7; D uncertain. Trimming cost V 3 bases and J 2 bases, with 2 bases left between them. This CDR3 comprises 11 residues. Germline loops: CDR1 SNHLY, CDR2 FYNNEI. CDR3 sequence (DNA): TGTGCCAGCAGTGAGGCCTACGAGCAGTACTTC. Protein sequence: CASSEAYEQYF.

The V gene is TRBV6-1, the J gene TRBJ1-2, with D tentatively TRBD1 (5 bases). CDR3 length: 15 residues. V shed 2 bases and J shed 4 bases, with 14 bases lying between them. In germline, CDR1 is MNHNS, CDR2 SASEGT. This CDR3 is CASSERDGGSYGYTF. The CDR3 DNA follows: TGTGCCAGCAGTGAAAGGGACGGAGGTAGCTATGGCTACACCTTC.

This clone was found a few times. V usage is TRBV9 and J usage is TRBJ1-1; 7 nucleotides line up with TRBD1. The V gene end was trimmed by 3 bases and the J gene end by 0 bases; junction bases not matched to a gene: 8. CDR3 length equals 16 residues. The germline V gene has CDR1 SGDLS and CDR2 YYNGEE. CDR3 in amino acids: CASSALGQKLNTEAFF. The CDR3 DNA is TGTGCCAGCAGCGCCTTGGGACAGAAATTGAACACTGAAGCTTTCTTT.

The chain has TRBV19 and TRBJ2-1; 8 bases are shared with TRBD2. This CDR3 spans 14 amino acids. Trimming cost V 5 bases and J 5 bases; bases outside gene matches: 5. Germline CDR1 LNHDA, CDR2 SQIVND (reference sequence). The CDR3 DNA reads as TGTGCCAGTAGTTGGCGGGGGGCCAACAATGAGCAGTTCTTC. Translation: CASSWRGANNEQFF.

The chain joins TRBV9 to TRBJ2-1, with 12 bases aligning to TRBD2. V trimming: 3 bases; J trimming: 9 bases; junction bases outside the gene matches: 7. From germline, CDR1 is SGDLS and CDR2 YYNGEE. The CDR3 spans 15 residues. In DNA, the CDR3 is TGTGCCAGCAGCGGTTCTAGCGGGGGGGCAGCTGAGCAGTTCTTC. It yields the protein CASSGSSGGAAEQFF.

This clone appeared a single time. CDR3 coding DNA: TGTGCCAGCTCACCATTCACAGCGGGGAGCACAGATACGCAGTATTTT. Its translation: CASSPFTAGSTDTQYF. This chain joins TRBV18 and TRBJ2-3, with 7 bases lining up with TRBD2. CDR1 KGHSH and CDR2 LQKENI come from the germline V gene. The junction had 5 bases not matched to a gene; V was cut back by 2 bases and J by 0 bases. CDR3 length: 16 amino acids.

This clone was seen only a few times. This sequence joins TRBV19 and TRBJ1-1; D is uncertain. Trimming took 4 bases from V and 4 from J, leaving 16 bases between them. Germline CDR1 reads LNHDA; CDR2 reads SQIVND (reference sequence). The CDR3 runs 15 residues. Here the CDR3 DNA reads TGTGCCAGTAGTACCCTGATTACAGTATCCACTGAAGCTTTCTTT. It specifies CASSTLITVSTEAFF.

The chain links TRBV19 to TRBJ2-7, with 9 bases matching TRBD1. Germline V gene data show CDR1 as LNHDA and CDR2 as SQIVND (reference sequence). V gave up 8 bases and J gave up 2 bases; unmatched junction bases: 10. The CDR3 is 15 amino acids. DNA for the CDR3: TGTGCCAGTCGCAAAACAGGGGGCTACGCCTACGAGCAGTACTTC. Translation: CASRKTGGYAYEQYF.

V is TRBV5-4 and J is TRBJ2-5; 9 bases match TRBD2. The CDR3 has 17 residues. Germline V gives CDR1 SGHNT, CDR2 YYREEE (reference sequence). Unmatched junction bases numbered 12, after V lost 5 bases and J lost 1 base. The chain's CDR3 is CASRPRASGAPQETQYF. CDR3 DNA sequence: TGTGCCAGCAGACCCAGGGCTAGCGGGGCCCCCCAAGAGACCCAGTACTTC. Full variable domain (rest looked up from reference TRBV5-4 and TRBJ2-5): ETGVTQSPTHLIKTRGQQVTLRCSSQSGHNTVSWYQQALGQGPQFIFQYYREEENGRGNFPPRFSGLQFPNYSSELNVNALELDDSALYLCASRPRASGAPQETQYFGPGTRLLVL.

The gene calls are TRBV6-1 and TRBJ1-1; D is unclear. V was trimmed by 11 bases and J by 10 bases, leaving 20 bases between them. Germline assignment: CDR1 MNHNS and CDR2 SASEGT. The CDR3 loop spans 12 amino acids. CDR3 protein: CAALPYKGRAFF. For the CDR3, the DNA is TGTGCCGCTCTGCCCTATAAAGGTAGAGCTTTCTTT.

The chain has TRBV10-3 and TRBJ2-7; 10 positions match TRBD2. CDR3 size: 14 residues. CDR1 ENHRY and CDR2 SYGVKD come from the germline V gene. V lost 4 bases, J lost 3 bases, and 3 bases stayed unmatched. In nucleotides, the CDR3 is TGTGCCATCAGTGGGGGGACTAGCGACTACGAGCAGTACTTC. This gives the protein CAISGGTSDYEQYF.